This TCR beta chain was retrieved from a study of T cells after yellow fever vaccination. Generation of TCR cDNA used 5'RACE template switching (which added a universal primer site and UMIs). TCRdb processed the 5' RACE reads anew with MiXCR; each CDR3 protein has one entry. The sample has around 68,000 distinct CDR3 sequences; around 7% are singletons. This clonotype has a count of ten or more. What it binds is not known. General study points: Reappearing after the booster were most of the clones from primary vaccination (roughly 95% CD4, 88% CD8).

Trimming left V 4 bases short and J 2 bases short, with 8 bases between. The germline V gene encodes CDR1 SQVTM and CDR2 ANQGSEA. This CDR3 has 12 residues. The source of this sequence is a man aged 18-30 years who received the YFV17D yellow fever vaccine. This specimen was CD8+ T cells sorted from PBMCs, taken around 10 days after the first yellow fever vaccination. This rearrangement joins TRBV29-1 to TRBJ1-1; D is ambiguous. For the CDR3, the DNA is TGCAGCGTTGTCTCCGGCAACACTGAAGCTTTCTTT. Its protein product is CSVVSGNTEAFF.